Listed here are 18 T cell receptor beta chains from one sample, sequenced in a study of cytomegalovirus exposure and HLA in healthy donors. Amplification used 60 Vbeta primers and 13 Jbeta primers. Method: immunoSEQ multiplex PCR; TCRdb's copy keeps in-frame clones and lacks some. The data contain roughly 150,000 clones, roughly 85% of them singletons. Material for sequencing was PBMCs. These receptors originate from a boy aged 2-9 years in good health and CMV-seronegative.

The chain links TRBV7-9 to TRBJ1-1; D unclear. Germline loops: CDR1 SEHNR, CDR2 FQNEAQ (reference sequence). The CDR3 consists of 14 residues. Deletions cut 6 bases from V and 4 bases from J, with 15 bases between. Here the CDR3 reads CASRHPTVTTEAFF. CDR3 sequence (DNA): TGTGCCAGCAGGCATCCAACAGTTACCACTGAAGCTTTCTTT.

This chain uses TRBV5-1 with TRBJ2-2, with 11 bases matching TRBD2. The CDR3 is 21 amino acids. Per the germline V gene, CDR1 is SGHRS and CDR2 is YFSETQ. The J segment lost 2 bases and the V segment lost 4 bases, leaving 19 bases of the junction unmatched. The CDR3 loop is CASSVTSGGLSIAENTGELFF. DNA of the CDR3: TGCGCCAGCAGCGTCACTAGCGGGGGACTATCAATTGCAGAAAACACCGGGGAGCTGTTTTTT.

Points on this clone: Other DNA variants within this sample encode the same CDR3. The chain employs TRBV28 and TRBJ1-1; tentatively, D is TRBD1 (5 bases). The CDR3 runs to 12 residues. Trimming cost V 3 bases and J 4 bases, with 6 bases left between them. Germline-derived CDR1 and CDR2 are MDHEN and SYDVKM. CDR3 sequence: CASSLQGTEAFF. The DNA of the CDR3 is TGTGCCAGCAGTTTGCAGGGCACTGAAGCTTTCTTT.

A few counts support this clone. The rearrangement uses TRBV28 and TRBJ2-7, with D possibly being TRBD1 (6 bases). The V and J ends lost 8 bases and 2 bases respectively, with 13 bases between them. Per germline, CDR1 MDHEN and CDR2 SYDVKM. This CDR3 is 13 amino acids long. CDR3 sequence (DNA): TGTGCCAGCGGGGGCGGCCTAACCTACGAGCAGTACGTC. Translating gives CASGGGLTYEQYV.

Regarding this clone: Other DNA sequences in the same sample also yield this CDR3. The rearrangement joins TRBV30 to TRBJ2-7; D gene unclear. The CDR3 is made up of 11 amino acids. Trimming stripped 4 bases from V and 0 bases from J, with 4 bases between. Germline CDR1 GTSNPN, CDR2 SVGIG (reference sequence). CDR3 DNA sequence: TGTGCCTGGACCTCCTCCTACGAGCAGTACTTC. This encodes CAWTSSYEQYF.

CDR3 protein: CASSLLQGGGNQPQHF. CDR3 DNA: TGTGCCAGCAGTTTGTTACAGGGGGGTGGGAATCAGCCCCAGCATTTT. V is TRBV28 and J is TRBJ1-5; 8 nucleotides line up with TRBD1. The germline V gene encodes CDR1 MDHEN and CDR2 SYDVKM. This CDR3 comprises 16 residues. J lost 4 bases, V lost 3 bases, and 8 bases had no gene match.

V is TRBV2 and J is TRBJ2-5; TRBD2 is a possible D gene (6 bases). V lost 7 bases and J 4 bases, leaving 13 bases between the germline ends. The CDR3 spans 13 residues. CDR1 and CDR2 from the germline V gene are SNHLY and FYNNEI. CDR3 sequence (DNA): TGTGCCAGCATGGGACCGGAGGGAGAGACCCAGTACTTC. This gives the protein CASMGPEGETQYF.

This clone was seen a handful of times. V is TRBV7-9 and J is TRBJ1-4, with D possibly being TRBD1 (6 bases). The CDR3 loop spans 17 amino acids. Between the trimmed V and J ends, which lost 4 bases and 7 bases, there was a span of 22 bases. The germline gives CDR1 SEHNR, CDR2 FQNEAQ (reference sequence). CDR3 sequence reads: CASSSWHIGQGIEKLFF. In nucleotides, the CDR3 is TGTGCCAGCAGCTCGTGGCACATAGGGCAGGGGATTGAAAAACTGTTTTTT.

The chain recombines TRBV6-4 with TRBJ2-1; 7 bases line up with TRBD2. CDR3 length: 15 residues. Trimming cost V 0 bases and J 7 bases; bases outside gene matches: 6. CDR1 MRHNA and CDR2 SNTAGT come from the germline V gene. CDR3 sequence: CASSDSPGGRNEQFF. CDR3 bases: TGTGCCAGCAGTGACTCGCCGGGGGGAAGGAATGAGCAGTTCTTC.

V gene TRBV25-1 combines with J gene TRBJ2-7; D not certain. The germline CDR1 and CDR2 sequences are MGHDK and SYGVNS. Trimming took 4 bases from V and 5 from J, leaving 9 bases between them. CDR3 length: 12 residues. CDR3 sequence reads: CASSVTANEQYF. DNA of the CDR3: TGTGCCAGCAGTGTGACTGCTAACGAGCAGTACTTC.

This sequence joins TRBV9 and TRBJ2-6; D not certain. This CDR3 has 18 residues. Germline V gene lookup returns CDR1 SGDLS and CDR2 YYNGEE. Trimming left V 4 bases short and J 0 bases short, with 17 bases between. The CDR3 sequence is CASSLSPGPNSGANVLTF. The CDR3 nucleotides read TGTGCCAGCAGCCTCTCCCCAGGTCCGAACTCTGGGGCCAACGTCCTGACTTTC. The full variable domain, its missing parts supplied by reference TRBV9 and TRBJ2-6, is DSGVTQTPKHLITATGQRVTLRCSPRSGDLSVYWYQQSLDQGLQFLIQYYNGEERAKGNILERFSAQQFPDLHSELNLSSLELGDSALYFCASSLSPGPNSGANVLTFGAGSRLTVL.

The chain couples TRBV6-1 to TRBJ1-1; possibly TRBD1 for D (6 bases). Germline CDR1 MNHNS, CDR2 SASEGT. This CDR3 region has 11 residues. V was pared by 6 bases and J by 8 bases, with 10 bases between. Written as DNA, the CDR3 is TGTGCCAGCAGCCGTGGACAGGAAGCTTTCTTT. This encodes CASSRGQEAFF.

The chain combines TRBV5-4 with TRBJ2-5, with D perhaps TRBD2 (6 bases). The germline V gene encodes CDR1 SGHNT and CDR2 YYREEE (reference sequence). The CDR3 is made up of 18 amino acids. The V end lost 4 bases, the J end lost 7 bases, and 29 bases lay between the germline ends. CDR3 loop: CASSRGEQAGSIAGTQYF. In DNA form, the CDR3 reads TGTGCCAGCAGCCGCGGGGAGCAGGCCGGGTCGATTGCTGGGACCCAGTACTTC.

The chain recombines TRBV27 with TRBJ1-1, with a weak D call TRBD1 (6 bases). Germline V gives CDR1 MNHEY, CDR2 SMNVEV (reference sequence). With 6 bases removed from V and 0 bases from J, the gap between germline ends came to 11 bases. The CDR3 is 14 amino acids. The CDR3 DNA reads TGTGCCAGCAGCTACAGGGCGATGAACACTGAAGCTTTCTTT. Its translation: CASSYRAMNTEAFF.

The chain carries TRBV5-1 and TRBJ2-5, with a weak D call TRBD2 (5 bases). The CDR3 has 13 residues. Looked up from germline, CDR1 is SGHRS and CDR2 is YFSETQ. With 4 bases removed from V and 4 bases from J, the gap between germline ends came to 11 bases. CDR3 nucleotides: TGCGCCAGCAGCCATCCGAGCGGAGAGACCCAGTACTTC. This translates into CASSHPSGETQYF.

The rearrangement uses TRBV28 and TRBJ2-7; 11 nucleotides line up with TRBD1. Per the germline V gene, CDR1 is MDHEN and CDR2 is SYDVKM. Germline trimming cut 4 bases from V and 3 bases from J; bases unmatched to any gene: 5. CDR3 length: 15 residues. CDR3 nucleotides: TGTGCCAGCAGTTCTCCGGGACAGGGGGACTACGAGCAGTACTTC. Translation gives CASSSPGQGDYEQYF.

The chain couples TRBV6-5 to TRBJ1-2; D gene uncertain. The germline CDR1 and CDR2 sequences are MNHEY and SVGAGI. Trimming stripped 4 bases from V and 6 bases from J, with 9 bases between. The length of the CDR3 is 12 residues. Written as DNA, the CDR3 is TGTGCCAGCAGTTCCGCGGCTGATGGCTACACCTTC. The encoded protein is CASSSAADGYTF.

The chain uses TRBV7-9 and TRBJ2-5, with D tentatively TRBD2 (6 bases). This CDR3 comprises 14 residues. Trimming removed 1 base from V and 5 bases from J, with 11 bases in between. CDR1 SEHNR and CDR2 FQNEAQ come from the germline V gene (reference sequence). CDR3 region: CASSLVEGRETQYF. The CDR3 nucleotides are TGTGCCAGCAGCTTAGTGGAGGGTAGGGAGACCCAGTACTTC.